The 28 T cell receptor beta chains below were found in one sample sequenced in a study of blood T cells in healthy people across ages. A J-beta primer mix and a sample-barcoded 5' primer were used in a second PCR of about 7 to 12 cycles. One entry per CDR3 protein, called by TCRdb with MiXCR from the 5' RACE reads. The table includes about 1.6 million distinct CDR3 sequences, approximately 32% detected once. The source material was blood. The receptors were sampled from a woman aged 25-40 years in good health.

CDR3 nucleotides: TGTGCCAGCAGCGGACTTGATTATTACTGTGGCTACACCTTC. This codes for CASSGLDYYCGYTF. This chain links TRBV7-9 with TRBJ1-2; D ambiguous. Germline values: CDR1 SEHNR, CDR2 FQNEAQ (reference sequence). V shed 5 bases and J shed 7 bases, with 17 bases lying between them. The CDR3 totals 14 residues. Looking up the rest from reference TRBV7-9 and TRBJ1-2 gives the full variable domain: DTGVSQNPRHKITKRGQNVTFRCDPISEHNRLYWYRQTLGQGPEFLTYFQNEAQLEKSRLLSDRFSAERPKGSFSTLEIQRTEQGDSAMYLCASSGLDYYCGYTFGSGTRLTVV.

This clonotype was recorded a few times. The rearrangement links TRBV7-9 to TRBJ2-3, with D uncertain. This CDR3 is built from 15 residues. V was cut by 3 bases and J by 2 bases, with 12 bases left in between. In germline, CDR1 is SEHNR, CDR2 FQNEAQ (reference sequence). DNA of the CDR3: TGTGCCAGCAGCTTCCGGGCTACCCCCACAGATACGCAGTATTTT. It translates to CASSFRATPTDTQYF.

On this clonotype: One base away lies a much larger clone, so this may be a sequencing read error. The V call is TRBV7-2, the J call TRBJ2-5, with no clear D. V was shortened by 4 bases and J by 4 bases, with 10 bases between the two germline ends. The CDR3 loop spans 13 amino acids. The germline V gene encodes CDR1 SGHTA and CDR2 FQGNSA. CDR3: CASSSSRRETQYF. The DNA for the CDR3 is TGTGCCAGCAGCTCTTCGAGAAGAGAGACCCAGTACTTC.

CDR3 sequence reads: CAGGPSYEQYF. In DNA, the CDR3 is TGTGCCGGCGGACCCTCCTACGAGCAGTACTTC. The chain combines TRBV5-4 with TRBJ2-7; D ambiguous. The CDR3 is 11 amino acids. V lost 10 bases and J lost 0, with 8 bases in between. Looked up from germline, CDR1 is SGHNT and CDR2 is YYREEE (reference sequence).

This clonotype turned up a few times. CDR3 DNA: TGCAGTGCTTCTCCTCCACGGGGCAGAGGCACTGAAGCTTTCTTT. This sequence encodes CSASPPRGRGTEAFF. V usage is TRBV20-1 and J usage is TRBJ1-1; D might be TRBD1 (5 bases). The CDR3 loop spans 15 amino acids. The ends were cut back, 5 bases at V and 4 bases at J, with 20 bases in the middle. Per germline, CDR1 DFQATT and CDR2 SNEGSKA (reference sequence).

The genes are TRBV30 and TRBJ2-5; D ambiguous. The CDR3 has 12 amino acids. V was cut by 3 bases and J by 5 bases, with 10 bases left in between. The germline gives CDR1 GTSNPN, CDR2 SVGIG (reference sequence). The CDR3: CAWSLNRETQYF. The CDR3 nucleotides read TGTGCCTGGAGCCTTAATAGGGAGACCCAGTACTTC. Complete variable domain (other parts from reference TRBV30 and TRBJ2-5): SQTIHQWPATLVQPVGSPLSLECTVEGTSNPNLYWYRQAAGRGLQLLFYSVGIGQISSEVPQNLSASRPQDRQFILSSKKLLLSDSGFYLCAWSLNRETQYFGPGTRLLVL.

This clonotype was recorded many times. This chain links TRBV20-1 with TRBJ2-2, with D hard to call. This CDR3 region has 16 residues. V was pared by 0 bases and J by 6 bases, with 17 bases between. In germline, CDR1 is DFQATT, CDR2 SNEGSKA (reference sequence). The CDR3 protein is CSAREIGPGDAGELFF. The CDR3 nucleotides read TGCAGTGCTAGAGAAATAGGGCCGGGTGACGCCGGGGAGCTGTTTTTT.

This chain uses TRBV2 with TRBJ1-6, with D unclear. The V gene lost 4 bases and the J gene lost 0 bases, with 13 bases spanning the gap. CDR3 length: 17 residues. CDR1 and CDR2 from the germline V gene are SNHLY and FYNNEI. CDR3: CASSAGRESSYNSPLHF. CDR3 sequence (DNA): TGTGCCAGCAGTGCTGGCAGAGAGAGCTCCTATAATTCACCCCTCCACTTT.

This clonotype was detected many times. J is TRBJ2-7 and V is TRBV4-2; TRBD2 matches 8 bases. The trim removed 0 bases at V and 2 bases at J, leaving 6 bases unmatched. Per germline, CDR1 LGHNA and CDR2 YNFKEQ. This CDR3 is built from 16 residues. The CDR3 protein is CASSQEEAGAPYEQYF. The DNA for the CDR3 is TGTGCCAGCAGCCAAGAAGAAGCGGGAGCCCCCTACGAGCAGTACTTC.

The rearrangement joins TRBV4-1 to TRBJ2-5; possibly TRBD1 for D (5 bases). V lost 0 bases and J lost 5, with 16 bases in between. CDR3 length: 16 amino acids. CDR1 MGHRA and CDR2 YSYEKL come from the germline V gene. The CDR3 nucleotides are TGCGCCAGCAGCCAAGATGAAAAGGGGCCGCAGGAGACCCAGTACTTC. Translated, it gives CASSQDEKGPQETQYF.

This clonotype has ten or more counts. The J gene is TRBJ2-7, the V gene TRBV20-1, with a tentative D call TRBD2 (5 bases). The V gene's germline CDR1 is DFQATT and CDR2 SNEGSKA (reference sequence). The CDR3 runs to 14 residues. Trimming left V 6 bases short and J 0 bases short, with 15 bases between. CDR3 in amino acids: CSAAAGSSSYEQYF. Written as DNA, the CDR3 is TGCAGTGCCGCGGCGGGCTCCAGCTCCTACGAGCAGTACTTC.

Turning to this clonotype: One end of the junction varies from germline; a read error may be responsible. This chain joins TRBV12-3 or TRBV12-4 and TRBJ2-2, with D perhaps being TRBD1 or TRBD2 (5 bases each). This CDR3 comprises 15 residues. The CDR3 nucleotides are TGTGCCAGCAGTTTCTCCAGGGCGAACACCGGGGAGCAGTTTTTT. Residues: CASSFSRANTGEQFF.

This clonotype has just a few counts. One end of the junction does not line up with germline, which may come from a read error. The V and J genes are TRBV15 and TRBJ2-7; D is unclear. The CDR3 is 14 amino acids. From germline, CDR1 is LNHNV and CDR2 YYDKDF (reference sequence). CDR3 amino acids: CATNREYLGYEQYF. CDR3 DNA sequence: TGTGCCACCAACAGAGAGTACCTGGGCTACGAGCAGTACTTC.

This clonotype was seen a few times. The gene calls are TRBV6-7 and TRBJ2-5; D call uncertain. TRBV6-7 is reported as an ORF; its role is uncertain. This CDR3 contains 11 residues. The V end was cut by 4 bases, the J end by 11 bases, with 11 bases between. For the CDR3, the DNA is TGTGCCAGCAGTTTCCCCGTGGAGCAGTACTTC. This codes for CASSFPVEQYF.

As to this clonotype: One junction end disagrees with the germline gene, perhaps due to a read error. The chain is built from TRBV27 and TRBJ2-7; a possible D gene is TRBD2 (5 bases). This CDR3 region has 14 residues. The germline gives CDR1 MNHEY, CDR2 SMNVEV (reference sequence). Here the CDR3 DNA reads TGTGCCAGCAGTCTATCCTACGGGGAGTACGAGCAGTACTTC. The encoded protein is CASSLSYGEYEQYF.

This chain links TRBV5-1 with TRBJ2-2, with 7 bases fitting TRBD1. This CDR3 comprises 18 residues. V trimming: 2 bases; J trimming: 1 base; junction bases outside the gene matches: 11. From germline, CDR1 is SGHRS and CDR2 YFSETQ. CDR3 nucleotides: TGCGCCAGCAGCTTTTATATAAGACAGGGTCAGAACACCGGGGAGCTGTTTTTT. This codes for CASSFYIRQGQNTGELFF.

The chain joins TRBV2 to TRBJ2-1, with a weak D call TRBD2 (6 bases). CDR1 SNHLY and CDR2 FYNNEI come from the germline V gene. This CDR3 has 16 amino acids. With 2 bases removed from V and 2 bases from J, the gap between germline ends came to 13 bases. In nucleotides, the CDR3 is TGTGCCAGCAGTGAATTGGGTAGCGGAACCTACAATGAGCAGTTCTTC. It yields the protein CASSELGSGTYNEQFF.

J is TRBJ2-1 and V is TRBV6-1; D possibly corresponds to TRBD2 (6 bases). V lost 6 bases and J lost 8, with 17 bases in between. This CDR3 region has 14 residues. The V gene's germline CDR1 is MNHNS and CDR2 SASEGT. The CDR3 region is CASRAPLGGDEQFF. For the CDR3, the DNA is TGTGCCAGCAGGGCCCCCCTCGGCGGGGATGAGCAGTTCTTC.

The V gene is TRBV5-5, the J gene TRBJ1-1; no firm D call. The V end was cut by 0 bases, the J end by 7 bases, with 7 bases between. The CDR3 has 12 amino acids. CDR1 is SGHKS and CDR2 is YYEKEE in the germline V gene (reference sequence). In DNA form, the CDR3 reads TGTGCCAGCAGCTTGGGATACGGTGAAGCTTTCTTT. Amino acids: CASSLGYGEAFF.

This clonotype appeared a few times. CDR3 in amino acids: CASSPRYQGDGYTF. The CDR3 bases are TGTGCCAGCAGCCCAAGGTACCAGGGGGATGGCTACACCTTC. The rearrangement uses TRBV4-2 and TRBJ1-2; 7 bases align to TRBD1. V lost 4 bases, J lost 6 bases, and 8 bases stayed unmatched. This CDR3 is 14 amino acids long. Germline V gives CDR1 LGHNA, CDR2 YNFKEQ.

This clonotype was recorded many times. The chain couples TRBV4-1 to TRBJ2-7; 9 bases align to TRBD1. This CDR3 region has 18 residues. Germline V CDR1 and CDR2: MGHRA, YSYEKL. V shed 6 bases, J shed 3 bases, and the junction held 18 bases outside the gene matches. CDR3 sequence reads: CASRGGRQGGGRNYEQYF. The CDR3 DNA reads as TGCGCCAGCAGAGGGGGGCGACAGGGGGGTGGTAGAAACTACGAGCAGTACTTC.

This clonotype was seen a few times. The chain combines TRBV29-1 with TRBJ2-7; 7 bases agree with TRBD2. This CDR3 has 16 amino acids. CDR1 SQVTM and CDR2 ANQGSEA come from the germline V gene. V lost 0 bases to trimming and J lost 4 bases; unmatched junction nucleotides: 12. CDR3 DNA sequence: TGCAGCGTTGAAGATCGGTGGTCTAGCGGCACTTACGAGCAGTACTTC. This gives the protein CSVEDRWSSGTYEQYF.

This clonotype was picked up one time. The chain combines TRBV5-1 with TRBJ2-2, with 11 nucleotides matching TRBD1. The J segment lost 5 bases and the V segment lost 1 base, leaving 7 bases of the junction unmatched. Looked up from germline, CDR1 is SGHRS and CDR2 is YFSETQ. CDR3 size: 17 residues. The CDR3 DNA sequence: TGCGCCAGCAGCTTGATAGGACAGGGGGCAAGGACCGGGGAGCTGTTTTTT. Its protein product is CASSLIGQGARTGELFF. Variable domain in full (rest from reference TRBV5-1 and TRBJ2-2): KAGVTQTPRYLIKTRGQQVTLSCSPISGHRSVSWYQQTPGQGLQFLFEYFSETQRNKGNFPGRFSGRQFSNSRSEMNVSTLELGDSALYLCASSLIGQGARTGELFFGEGSRLTVL.

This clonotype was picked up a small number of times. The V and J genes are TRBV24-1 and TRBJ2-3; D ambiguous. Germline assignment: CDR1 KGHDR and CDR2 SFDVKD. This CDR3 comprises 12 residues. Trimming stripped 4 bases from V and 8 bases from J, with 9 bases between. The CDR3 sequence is CATSEDKPTQYF. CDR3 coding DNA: TGTGCCACCAGTGAGGATAAGCCTACGCAGTATTTT.

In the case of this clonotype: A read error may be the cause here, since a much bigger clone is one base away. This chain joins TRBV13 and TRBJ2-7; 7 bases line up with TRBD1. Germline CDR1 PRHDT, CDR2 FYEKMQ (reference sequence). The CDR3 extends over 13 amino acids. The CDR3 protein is CASSGDSTYKQYF. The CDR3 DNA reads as TGTGCCAGCAGCGGGGACAGTACCTACAAGCAGTACTTC.

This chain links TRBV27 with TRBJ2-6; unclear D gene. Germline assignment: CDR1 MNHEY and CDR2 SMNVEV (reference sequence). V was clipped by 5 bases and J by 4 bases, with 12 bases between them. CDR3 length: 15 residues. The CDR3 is CASSPRRVGANVLTF. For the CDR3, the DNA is TGTGCCAGCAGTCCTCGGCGAGTGGGGGCCAACGTCCTGACTTTC.

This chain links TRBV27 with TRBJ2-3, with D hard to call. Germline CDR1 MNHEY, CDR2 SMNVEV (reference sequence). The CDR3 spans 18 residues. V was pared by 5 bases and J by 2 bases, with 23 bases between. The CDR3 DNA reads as TGTGCCAGCAGTCCTCCTCGTACCACACGCGCCTTCACAGATACGCAGTATTTT. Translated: CASSPPRTTRAFTDTQYF.

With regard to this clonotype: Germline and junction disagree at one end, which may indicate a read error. Here the CDR3 DNA reads TGTGCCAACAGTATCCAGGGCAGTAACTATGGCTACACCTTC. Its translation: CANSIQGSNYGYTF. This chain links TRBV2 with TRBJ1-2, with D perhaps TRBD1 (5 bases). The germline CDR1 and CDR2 sequences are SNHLY and FYNNEI. This CDR3 comprises 14 residues.